The present entry profiles one TCR beta chain with its context. Antigen unknown. This sample is drawn from a study of cytomegalovirus exposure and HLA in healthy donors. Notes on the study in general: Overall, roughly 170 TCR beta chains were annotated as cytomegalovirus-associated. Later on, analysis showed that most CMV-associated TCR beta chains appeared to be HLA-restricted. The sole available immune exposure information was CMV serostatus. Some segments of the V type, notably TRBV6-2 and TRBV6-3, were excluded as indistinguishable.

The PCR used 60 Vbeta and 13 Jbeta primers. Measured with immunoSEQ multiplex PCR; TCRdb has only the in-frame clones, and not every one. Found here are 90,000 to 150,000 clones, around three quarters of them singletons; the top ten hold 9.5% to 12%. V trimming: 5 bases; J trimming: 6 bases; junction bases outside the gene matches: 10. Germline V lookup: CDR1 MDHEN, CDR2 SYDVKM. CDR3 size: 15 residues. This receptor was identified in a man between 40 and 49 years old in good health and CMV-seropositive. Sequenced: PBMCs. The chain carries TRBV28 and TRBJ2-3, with 8 bases that match TRBD1. CDR3 residues: CASSPPGGPQDTQYF. The CDR3 DNA reads as TGTGCCAGCAGTCCTCCAGGGGGCCCTCAGGATACGCAGTATTTT.